This TCR beta chain was sequenced in a study of T cell repertoires in cytomegalovirus infection. TCRdb redid the calling of the reads with MiXCR, one entry per CDR3 protein. This table has some 940,000 distinct CDR3 sequences, 30% to 40% appearing once. Notes on this clonotype: The antigen is not known. Germline is not matched at one junction end, which may reflect a read error.

The CDR3 totals 12 residues. CDR1 is SEHNR, CDR2 FQNEAQ, per germline (reference sequence). The genes are TRBV7-9 and TRBJ2-2, with 7 bases fitting TRBD2. The source was cultured CD8+ T cells from PBMCs, collected from culture after CMV antigen stimulation. The TCR was taken from a human donor in good health (CMV status not recorded). Some clones in this sample may be carry-over from other donors' samples. The CDR3, as DNA: TGTGTCAGCAAGCGGGGCACCGGGGAGCTGTTTTTT. Translation gives CVSKRGTGELFF. The full variable domain, in which reference TRBV7-9 and TRBJ2-2 provide the parts outside the CDR3, is DTGVSQNPRHKITKRGQNVTFRCDPISEHNRLYWYRQTLGQGPEFLTYFQNEAQLEKSRLLSDRFSAERPKGSFSTLEIQRTEQGDSAMYLCVSKRGTGELFFGEGSRLTVL.